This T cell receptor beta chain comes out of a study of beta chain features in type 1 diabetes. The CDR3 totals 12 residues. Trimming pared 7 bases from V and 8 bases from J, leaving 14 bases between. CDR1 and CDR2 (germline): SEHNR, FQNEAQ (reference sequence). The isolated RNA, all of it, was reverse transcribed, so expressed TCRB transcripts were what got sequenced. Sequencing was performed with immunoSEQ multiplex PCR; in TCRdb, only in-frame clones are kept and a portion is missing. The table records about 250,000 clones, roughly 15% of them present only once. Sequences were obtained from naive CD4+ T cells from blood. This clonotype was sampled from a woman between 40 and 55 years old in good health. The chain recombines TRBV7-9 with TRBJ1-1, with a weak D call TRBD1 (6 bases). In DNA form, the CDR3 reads TGTGCCAGCATCCCGGACAGTATGGAAGCTTTCTTT. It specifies CASIPDSMEAFF. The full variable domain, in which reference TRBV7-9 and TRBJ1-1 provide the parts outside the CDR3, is DTGVSQNPRHKITKRGQNVTFRCDPISEHNRLYWYRQTLGQGPEFLTYFQNEAQLEKSRLLSDRFSAERPKGSFSTLEIQRTEQGDSAMYLCASIPDSMEAFFGQGTRLTVV.